These T cell receptor beta chains were read from a single sample in a study of siplizumab effects on memory and regulatory T cells. TCRdb's copy holds only in-frame clones and misses some; the assay was immunoSEQ multiplex PCR. The sample yields approximately 92,000 clones, roughly 94% seen once. Sequences were obtained from non-Treg CD4+ T cells sorted from blood. The receptors here all came from a human donor in good health. The CDR3 runs from the conserved cysteine through the conserved F or W. D genes are given only for firm matches. Clone size appears in some rows only: once, few, many, or a class for an expanded clone.

CDR3 DNA: TGTGCCAGCAGCTCTGCAGGGGGAACTGGAAACACCATATATTTT
CDR3 protein: CASSSAGGTGNTIYF
clone size: .
J gene: TRBJ1-3
D gene: TRBD1
V gene: TRBV4-2

CDR3 DNA: TGTGCCATCAGTGACGGGACTAGGGATTTGGAGCAGTACTTC
CDR3 protein: CAISDGTRDLEQYF
clone size: .
J gene: TRBJ2-7
D gene: TRBD2
V gene: TRBV10-3

CDR3 DNA: TGCGCCAGCAGCTTTGGACTAGACAACAATGAGCAGTTCTTC
CDR3 protein: CASSFGLDNNEQFF
clone size: .
J gene: TRBJ2-1
D gene: TRBD2
V gene: TRBV5-1

CDR3 DNA: TGTGCCAGTAGTATCGGGACAGGGGTAAGGAGCGAGCAGTACTTC
CDR3 protein: CASSIGTGVRSEQYF
clone size: .
J gene: TRBJ2-7
D gene: TRBD1
V gene: TRBV19

CDR3 DNA: TGTGCCAGCAGCTCGCGCTTGAGGGGGGAGGCTGGCTACACCTTC
CDR3 protein: CASSSRLRGEAGYTF
clone size: .
J gene: TRBJ1-2
D gene: .
V gene: TRBV11-2

CDR3 DNA: TGTGCCAGCTCAATACGACAAAGGGGCTATGGCTACACCTTC
CDR3 protein: CASSIRQRGYGYTF
clone size: .
J gene: TRBJ1-2
D gene: .
V gene: TRBV18

CDR3 DNA: TGTGCCACCACACGCTGGACAGGCCTGAACACTGAAGCTTTCTTT
CDR3 protein: CATTRWTGLNTEAFF
clone size: .
J gene: TRBJ1-1
D gene: TRBD1
V gene: TRBV27

CDR3 DNA: TGTGCCAGCAGTGAAATAGGTCGGGGCACAGATACGCAGTATTTT
CDR3 protein: CASSEIGRGTDTQYF
clone size: .
J gene: TRBJ2-3
D gene: .
V gene: TRBV6-1

CDR3 DNA: TGTGCCAGCAGCATCCGACTAGCGGGACCCTACGAGCAGTACTTC
CDR3 protein: CASSIRLAGPYEQYF
clone size: .
J gene: TRBJ2-7
D gene: TRBD2
V gene: TRBV11-2

CDR3 DNA: TGTGCCAGCAGCTCGGCTAGCGGGAGGGCCGACGAGCAGTACTTC
CDR3 protein: CASSSASGRADEQYF
clone size: .
J gene: TRBJ2-7
D gene: TRBD2
V gene: TRBV5-4

CDR3 DNA: TGTGCCAGCAGCACTGGCAATCAGCCCCAGCATTTT
CDR3 protein: CASSTGNQPQHF
clone size: .
J gene: TRBJ1-5
D gene: .
V gene: TRBV6-6

CDR3 DNA: TGTGCCACCAAAAGGAGGGATAGCAATCAGCCCCAGCATTTT
CDR3 protein: CATKRRDSNQPQHF
clone size: few
J gene: TRBJ1-5
D gene: .
V gene: TRBV28

CDR3 DNA: TGTGCCTGGAGTCGAGGACAGCGGAACACTGAAGCTTTCTTT
CDR3 protein: CAWSRGQRNTEAFF
clone size: .
J gene: TRBJ1-1
D gene: .
V gene: TRBV30

CDR3 DNA: TGTGCCAGCAGTGAGCGACAGGGCGGCTACACCTTC
CDR3 protein: CASSERQGGYTF
clone size: .
J gene: TRBJ1-2
D gene: TRBD1
V gene: TRBV2

CDR3 DNA: TGCAGCGTCCCGTCAGGGGGCCCGAACACTGAAGCTTTCTTT
CDR3 protein: CSVPSGGPNTEAFF
clone size: .
J gene: TRBJ1-1
D gene: TRBD1
V gene: TRBV29-1

CDR3 DNA: TGTGCCAGCAGTCCTAGGACAGGGCGGGCCTCGTTGGTATTAGGGGTCGCGTACTATGGCTACACCTTC
CDR3 protein: CASSPRTGRASLVLGVAYYGYTF
clone size: .
J gene: TRBJ1-2
D gene: TRBD1
V gene: TRBV27

CDR3 DNA: TGTGCCAGTAGTAGGCTTGGCCAGGGAGAGGAGACCCAGTACTTC
CDR3 protein: CASSRLGQGEETQYF
clone size: once
J gene: TRBJ2-5
D gene: .
V gene: TRBV19